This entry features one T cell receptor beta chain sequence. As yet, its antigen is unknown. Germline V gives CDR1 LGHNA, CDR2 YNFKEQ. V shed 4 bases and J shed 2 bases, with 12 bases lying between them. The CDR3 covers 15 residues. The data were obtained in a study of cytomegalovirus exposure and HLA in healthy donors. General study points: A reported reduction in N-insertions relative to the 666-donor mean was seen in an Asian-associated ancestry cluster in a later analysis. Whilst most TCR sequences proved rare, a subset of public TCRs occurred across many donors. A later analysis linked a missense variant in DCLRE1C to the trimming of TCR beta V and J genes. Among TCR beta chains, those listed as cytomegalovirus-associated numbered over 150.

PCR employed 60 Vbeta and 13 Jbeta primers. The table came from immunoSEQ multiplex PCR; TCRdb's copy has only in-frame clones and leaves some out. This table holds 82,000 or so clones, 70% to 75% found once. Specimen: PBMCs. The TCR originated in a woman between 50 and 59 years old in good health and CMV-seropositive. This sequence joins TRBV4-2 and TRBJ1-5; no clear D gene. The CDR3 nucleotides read TGTGCCAGCAGCCGCGATGTCGGGGGCAATCAGCCCCAGCATTTT. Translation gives CASSRDVGGNQPQHF.